Listed below are T cell receptor beta chains from one sample, sequenced in a study of regulatory T cells in long-lasting Graves disease. TCRdb itself ran the multiplex PCR reads through MiXCR, one entry per CDR3 protein. The table lists roughly 450,000 distinct CDR3 sequences, less than 25% of them singletons. Sequences were derived from peripheral blood mononuclear cells (PBMCs), sampled when the disease was refractory, from a patient treated with antithyroid drugs. All receptors come from a female donor with Graves disease. The CDR3 runs from the conserved cysteine through the conserved F or W. D genes are given only for firm matches. Clone size is shown for a subset of rows, as once, few, many or a class of expanded clone.

v_call	j_call	d_call	clone_size	cdr3_nt	cdr3_aa
TRBV6-5	TRBJ1-5	TRBD1	NA	TGTGCCAGCAGTTGGGACAGGGGCGGCAATCAGCCCCAGCATTTT	CASSWDRGGNQPQHF
TRBV20-1	TRBJ2-7	NA	few	TGCAGTGCTAGAGATCAGGAATACGAGCAGTACTTC	CSARDQEYEQYF
TRBV28	TRBJ2-5	TRBD1	many	TGTGCCAGCAGTCTTGGGACAGGGGACTTCCAAGAGACCCAGTACTTC	CASSLGTGDFQETQYF
TRBV20-1	TRBJ1-5	NA	NA	TGCAGTGCGCAAAGCGATAGCAATCAGCCCCAGCATTTT	CSAQSDSNQPQHF
TRBV11-3	TRBJ1-2	NA	many	TGTGCCAGCAGCTTAGAACACCGGGTTGCTAACTATGGCTACACCTTC	CASSLEHRVANYGYTF
TRBV6-1	TRBJ1-6	TRBD1	few	TGTGCCAGCAACCCTCGACAGGGGATTTTCTTTAATTCACCCCTCCACTTT	CASNPRQGIFFNSPLHF
TRBV6-5	TRBJ2-7	TRBD2	many	TGTGCCAGCAGTTTACTAGCGGGGTCCTACGAGCAGTACTTC	CASSLLAGSYEQYF
TRBV7-9	TRBJ1-1	NA	NA	TGTGCCAGCAGCTTGGACAAATCTGAAGCTTTCTTT	CASSLDKSEAFF
TRBV7-2	TRBJ1-1	NA	few	TGTGCCGGCAGCTTCTTGGGGAGGAACACTGAAGCTTTCTTT	CAGSFLGRNTEAFF
TRBV4-3	TRBJ1-1	NA	NA	TGCGCCAGCAGCCAAGCTCGGGGGACGAACACTGAAGCTTTCTTT	CASSQARGTNTEAFF
TRBV7-6	TRBJ2-7	NA	many	TGTGCCAGCAGCACAACCGCCAGAAGCTACGAGCAGTACTTC	CASSTTARSYEQYF
TRBV6-1	TRBJ2-7	NA	few	TGTGCCAGCAGTCATCAGGTAGACGAGCAGTACTTC	CASSHQVDEQYF
TRBV19	TRBJ1-6	TRBD1	few	TGTGCCAGTAGTAAGACAGGGGATTCACCCCTCCACTTT	CASSKTGDSPLHF
TRBV6-1	TRBJ2-1	TRBD2	few	TGTGCCAGCAGAACTAGCGCGGCCTACAATGAGCAGTTCTTC	CASRTSAAYNEQFF
TRBV29-1	TRBJ1-1	TRBD1	NA	TGCAGCGTTGATGGACAGGGAGGAACTGAAGCTTTCTTT	CSVDGQGGTEAFF
TRBV19	TRBJ2-2	NA	once	TGTGCCAGTAGTAAGGGTTGGGCAGATCCCACCGGGGAGCTGTTTTTT	CASSKGWADPTGELFF
TRBV11-1	TRBJ2-1	NA	NA	TGTGCCAGCAGCGAGGACAGCTCCTACAATGAGCAGTTCTTC	CASSEDSSYNEQFF
TRBV30	TRBJ2-3	NA	few	TGTGCCTGGAGTGTATGGGGAGCGACAGATACGCAGTATTTT	CAWSVWGATDTQYF
TRBV29-1	TRBJ2-5	NA	few	TGCAGCGTTGAAGGTGGCCGGGCGGGATCCTACCAAGAGACCCAGTACTTC	CSVEGGRAGSYQETQYF
TRBV3-1	TRBJ2-7	TRBD1	many	TGTGCCAGCAGCAACCGCGACAGGGGTATACACGAGCAGTACTTC	CASSNRDRGIHEQYF
TRBV9	TRBJ2-2	TRBD2	NA	TGTGCCAGCAGCGCCCCCGAGGCTAGCGGGTACACCGGGGAGCTGTTTTTT	CASSAPEASGYTGELFF
TRBV14	TRBJ1-1	TRBD1	NA	TGTGCCAGCAGCCAAGGGTTCGGACAGGGGACTGAAGCTTTCTTT	CASSQGFGQGTEAFF
TRBV7-3	TRBJ2-1	TRBD1	few	TGTGCCAGCAGCTTCGCCGGGACAGGGATCGCAAATGAGCAGTTCTTC	CASSFAGTGIANEQFF
TRBV29-1	TRBJ1-2	NA	NA	TGCAGCGTTGAAGATTCCCCAGGGCCTGGCTACACCTTC	CSVEDSPGPGYTF
TRBV28	TRBJ2-7	NA	many	TGTGCCAGCAGTCCCCCAAGCACCGAGCAGTACTTC	CASSPPSTEQYF
TRBV11-2	TRBJ1-5	NA	NA	TGTGCCAGCAGCTTAGGGGCAGGACATAGCAATCAGCCCCAGCATTTT	CASSLGAGHSNQPQHF
TRBV10-2	TRBJ2-5	NA	NA	TGCGCCAGCAGTGAGTCGCATCAAGAGACCCAGTACTTC	CASSESHQETQYF